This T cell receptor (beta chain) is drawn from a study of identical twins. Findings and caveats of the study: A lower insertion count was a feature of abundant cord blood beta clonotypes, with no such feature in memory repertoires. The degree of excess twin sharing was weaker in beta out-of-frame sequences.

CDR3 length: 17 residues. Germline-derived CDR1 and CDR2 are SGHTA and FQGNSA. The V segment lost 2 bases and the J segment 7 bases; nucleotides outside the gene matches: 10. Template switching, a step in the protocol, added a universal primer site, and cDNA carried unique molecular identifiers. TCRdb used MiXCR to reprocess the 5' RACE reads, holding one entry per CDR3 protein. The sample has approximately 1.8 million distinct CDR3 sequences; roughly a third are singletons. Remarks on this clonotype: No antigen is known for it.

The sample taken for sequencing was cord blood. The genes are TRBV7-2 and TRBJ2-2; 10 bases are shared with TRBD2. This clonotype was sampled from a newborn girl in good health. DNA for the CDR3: TGTGCCAGCAGCTTACTTAGCGGGAGGAAGTATGGCGGGGAGCTGTTTTTT. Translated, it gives CASSLLSGRKYGGELFF.